This is a list of T cell receptor beta chains from one sample in a study of shared clonotypes between healthy human individuals. The repertoire was sequenced with immunoSEQ multiplex PCR; TCRdb's copy has only in-frame clones and lacks some. The data contain hundreds of thousands of clones, 95% to 98% of them singletons. Sequenced: naive CD4+ T cells sorted from blood. The receptors were gathered from a woman in her 30s in good health. Both conserved end residues are part of each CDR3. The D gene is left open where the match is weak. The size of a clone is reported for some rows only, either as once, few or many, or as a class for expanded clones.

d_gene | abundance | j_gene | v_gene | CDR3aa | CDR3nt
- | - | TRBJ2-3 | TRBV6-1 | CASSEAHPGPPEDTQYF | TGTGCCAGCAGTGAAGCCCATCCGGGACCTCCCGAGGATACGCAGTATTTT
TRBD2 | - | TRBJ2-7 | TRBV5-1 | CASSPWASGTYEQYF | TGCGCCAGCAGCCCATGGGCTAGCGGGACCTACGAGCAGTACTTC
- | - | TRBJ1-5 | TRBV5-1 | CASSLGGRDQPQHF | TGCGCCAGCAGCTTGGGGGGGCGGGATCAGCCCCAGCATTTT
- | - | TRBJ2-5 | TRBV20-1 | CSAGRLEQYF | TGCAGTGCTGGCCGTTTGGAGCAGTACTTC
- | - | TRBJ2-3 | TRBV7-7 | CASSLSRTDTQYF | TGTGCCAGCAGCTTAAGTAGAACAGATACGCAGTATTTT
- | once | TRBJ1-2 | TRBV7-9 | CASSSLRDTSPNYGYTF | TGTGCCAGCAGCTCCCTCCGGGACACCTCTCCTAACTATGGCTACACCTTC
- | - | TRBJ2-2 | TRBV11-2 | CASSLGSYNTGELFF | TGTGCCAGCAGCTTAGGATCTTATAACACCGGGGAGCTGTTTTTT
TRBD2 | - | TRBJ2-3 | TRBV2 | CASRTSGSADTQYF | TGTGCCAGCAGAACTAGCGGGAGCGCAGATACGCAGTATTTT
TRBD1 | - | TRBJ1-5 | TRBV28 | CASADDRADGPQHF | TGTGCCAGCGCCGACGACAGGGCCGATGGGCCCCAGCATTTT
- | - | TRBJ2-1 | TRBV19 | CASSTPDYPYSYNEQFF | TGTGCCAGTAGTACCCCGGACTACCCTTACTCCTACAATGAGCAGTTCTTC
- | - | TRBJ2-2 | TRBV5-1 | CASSPDQGIPGELFF | TGCGCCAGCAGCCCCGACCAGGGGATCCCCGGGGAGCTGTTTTTT
- | - | TRBJ2-1 | TRBV5-1 | CASSMRSPGDGEQFF | TGCGCCAGCAGTATGAGGAGTCCCGGGGATGGTGAGCAGTTCTTC
- | - | TRBJ1-2 | TRBV18 | CASSPDREGYTF | TGTGCCAGCTCACCCGACAGAGAGGGCTACACCTTC
TRBD2 | - | TRBJ2-5 | TRBV5-4 | CASSLGTSGYQETQYF | TGTGCCAGCAGCCTCGGGACTAGCGGCTACCAAGAGACCCAGTACTTC
- | - | TRBJ2-1 | TRBV11-1 | CASSAGTLNEQFF | TGTGCCAGCAGCGCCGGGACTTTGAATGAGCAGTTCTTC
- | - | TRBJ2-2 | TRBV7-9 | CASSLAATRTGELFF | TGTGCCAGCAGCTTAGCGGCGACTAGAACCGGGGAGCTGTTTTTT
TRBD1 | - | TRBJ1-1 | TRBV9 | CASSGGTGMTEAFF | TGTGCCAGCAGCGGGGGGACAGGGATGACTGAAGCTTTCTTT
TRBD2 | - | TRBJ2-7 | TRBV6-5 | CASSYSLAGAEQYF | TGTGCCAGCAGTTACAGCCTAGCGGGAGCCGAGCAGTACTTC
- | - | TRBJ2-3 | TRBV5-1 | CASRSTDTQYF | TGCGCCAGCAGATCCACAGATACGCAGTATTTT
TRBD2 | - | TRBJ2-1 | TRBV4-1 | CASSQGKTSGRYNEQFF | TGCGCCAGCAGCCAAGGCAAGACTAGCGGAAGATACAATGAGCAGTTCTTC
TRBD1 | - | TRBJ2-2 | TRBV6-5 | CASQRTGGSLGELFF | TGTGCCAGCCAACGGACAGGGGGGTCTCTAGGGGAGCTGTTTTTT
- | - | TRBJ1-4 | TRBV23-1 | CATRKASTNEKLFF | TGCGCCACCCGTAAAGCTTCAACTAATGAAAAACTGTTTTTT
TRBD2 | - | TRBJ2-3 | TRBV19 | CASSSSGAVGTQYF | TGTGCCAGTAGTTCTAGCGGGGCGGTCGGTACGCAGTATTTT
- | - | TRBJ1-1 | TRBV27 | CASSFWAPFGPGEAFF | TGTGCCAGCAGTTTTTGGGCCCCTTTTGGGCCAGGTGAAGCTTTCTTT
- | - | TRBJ1-2 | TRBV2 | CASSELNYGYTF | TGTGCCAGCAGTGAATTGAACTATGGCTACACCTTC
TRBD2 | - | TRBJ2-1 | TRBV5-1 | CASSLVTSGSSYNEQFF | TGCGCCAGCAGCTTGGTAACTAGCGGGTCCTCCTACAATGAGCAGTTCTTC
- | - | TRBJ2-7 | TRBV15 | CATSRDLDLYEQYF | TGTGCCACCAGCAGAGATTTGGACCTTTACGAGCAGTACTTC
TRBD2 | once | TRBJ2-2 | TRBV5-1 | CASSLGLAGVGELFF | TGCGCCAGCAGCTTGGGGCTAGCGGGCGTCGGGGAGCTGTTTTTT
TRBD2 | - | TRBJ2-3 | TRBV5-4 | CASSPGLAGGDTDTQYF | TGTGCCAGCAGCCCTGGACTAGCGGGGGGGGACACAGATACGCAGTATTTT
TRBD2 | - | TRBJ2-7 | TRBV5-1 | CASSASGRAGEQYF | TGCGCCAGCAGCGCAAGCGGGAGGGCCGGAGAGCAGTACTTC
- | - | TRBJ2-7 | TRBV20-1 | CSGVRFEQYF | TGCAGTGGGGTTCGGTTCGAGCAGTACTTC